These 9 T cell receptor beta chains originate from one sample sequenced in a study of CD8 T cells in ankylosing spondylitis. TCRdb reprocessed the 5' RACE reads via MiXCR and lists one record per CDR3 protein. The sample includes a few hundred thousand distinct CDR3 sequences, around 20% seen only once; the top ten take roughly 3.6%. Material for sequencing was blood, either unsorted or a sorted T cell fraction (not recorded which). The receptor set was obtained from a female donor with ankylosing spondylitis or in good health (not recorded which).

Comment on this clonotype: The junction differs from germline at one of its ends, possibly a read error. CDR3 in DNA: TGTGCCAGCAGCCAAAGAGGGACTAGCGGGAGCACAGTTACGCAGTATTTT. Translated, it gives CASSQRGTSGSTVTQYF. V and J are TRBV3-1 and TRBJ2-3; 14 bases agree with TRBD2. This CDR3 comprises 17 residues. The V gene's germline CDR1 is LGHDT and CDR2 YNNKEL (reference sequence).

This clonotype was detected many times. This chain links TRBV29-1 with TRBJ1-1; D gene unclear. This CDR3 comprises 11 residues. Germline CDR1 SQVTM, CDR2 ANQGSEA. With 0 bases removed from V and 6 bases from J, the gap between germline ends came to 5 bases. The CDR3, as DNA: TGCAGCGTTGAAGAGGGTGCTGAAGCTTTCTTT. Its translation: CSVEEGAEAFF.

This clonotype was counted a few times. The chain couples TRBV7-2 to TRBJ1-5; D possibly corresponds to TRBD1 (6 bases). CDR1 and CDR2 (germline): SGHTA, FQGNSA. The CDR3 extends over 13 amino acids. The V and J ends lost 2 bases and 6 bases respectively, with 8 bases between them. CDR3 amino acids: CASSLRGAQPQHF. The CDR3 DNA follows: TGTGCCAGCAGCTTACGGGGGGCTCAGCCCCAGCATTTT. The full variable domain, completed using reference TRBV7-2 and TRBJ1-5, is GAGVSQSPSNKVTEKGKDVELRCDPISGHTALYWYRQSLGQGLEFLIYFQGNSAPDKSGLPSDRFSAERTGGSVSTLTIQRTQQEDSAVYLCASSLRGAQPQHFGDGTRLSIL.

The rearrangement links TRBV12-3 or TRBV12-4 to TRBJ2-5, with a possible D match to TRBD1 (6 bases). CDR3 length: 15 residues. Deletions cut 2 bases from V and 6 bases from J, with 16 bases between. The CDR3 nucleotides are TGTGCCAGCAGTTTATGGGCTCAGGGGCGACAGACCCAGTACTTC. Its translation is CASSLWAQGRQTQYF.

In this sample, this clonotype turned up a few times. The chain is built from TRBV15 and TRBJ1-2; the D gene is possibly TRBD1 (5 bases). The CDR3 has 15 amino acids. Germline assignment: CDR1 LNHNV and CDR2 YYDKDF (reference sequence). Deletions cut 0 bases from V and 3 bases from J, with 11 bases between. The CDR3 nucleotides are TGTGCCACCAGCAGAGATACCCAGGGTGACTATGGCTACACCTTC. This encodes CATSRDTQGDYGYTF.

Notes on this clonotype: A single base separates this from a much larger clone, so it may be a read error. The V and J genes are TRBV11-2 and TRBJ2-3; TRBD2 agrees at 7 bases. This CDR3 has 13 amino acids. The ends lost 5 bases at V and 2 bases at J; junction bases unmatched: 1. Germline-derived CDR1 and CDR2 are SGHAT and FQNNGV. DNA of the CDR3: TGTGCCAGCAGCCGGGACTACACAGATACGCAGTATTTT. Amino acids: CASSRDYTDTQYF.

This clonotype was detected a few times. The rearrangement joins TRBV20-1 to TRBJ2-2; D perhaps matches TRBD2 (5 bases). Trimming removed 1 base from V and 4 bases from J, with 13 bases in between. The CDR3 has 15 amino acids. Germline V lookup: CDR1 DFQATT, CDR2 SNEGSKA (reference sequence). In DNA, the CDR3 is TGCAGTGCTAGAGGGTTGGACTCAGTCACCGGGGAGCTGTTTTTT. Protein sequence: CSARGLDSVTGELFF.

This clonotype has a count of ten or more. CDR3 nucleotides: TGTGCCAGCAGTCTTACAGGGGGGACTGAAGCTTTCTTT. Its protein is CASSLTGGTEAFF. The chain carries TRBV6-1 and TRBJ1-1, with TRBD1 matching over 8 bases. Trimming removed 5 bases from V and 5 bases from J; junction bases left unmatched: 4. This CDR3 region has 13 residues. The germline V gene encodes CDR1 MNHNS and CDR2 SASEGT.

In its sample, this clonotype was seen many times. V gene TRBV20-1 combines with J gene TRBJ2-5, with a possible D match to TRBD2 (6 bases). V lost 0 bases to trimming and J lost 5 bases, with 22 bases between them. Germline CDR1 reads DFQATT; CDR2 reads SNEGSKA (reference sequence). This CDR3 region has 17 residues. The CDR3 sequence: CSARDLRGGRARETQYF. The CDR3 DNA is TGCAGTGCTAGAGATCTGCGTGGAGGGAGAGCCCGGGAGACCCAGTACTTC.